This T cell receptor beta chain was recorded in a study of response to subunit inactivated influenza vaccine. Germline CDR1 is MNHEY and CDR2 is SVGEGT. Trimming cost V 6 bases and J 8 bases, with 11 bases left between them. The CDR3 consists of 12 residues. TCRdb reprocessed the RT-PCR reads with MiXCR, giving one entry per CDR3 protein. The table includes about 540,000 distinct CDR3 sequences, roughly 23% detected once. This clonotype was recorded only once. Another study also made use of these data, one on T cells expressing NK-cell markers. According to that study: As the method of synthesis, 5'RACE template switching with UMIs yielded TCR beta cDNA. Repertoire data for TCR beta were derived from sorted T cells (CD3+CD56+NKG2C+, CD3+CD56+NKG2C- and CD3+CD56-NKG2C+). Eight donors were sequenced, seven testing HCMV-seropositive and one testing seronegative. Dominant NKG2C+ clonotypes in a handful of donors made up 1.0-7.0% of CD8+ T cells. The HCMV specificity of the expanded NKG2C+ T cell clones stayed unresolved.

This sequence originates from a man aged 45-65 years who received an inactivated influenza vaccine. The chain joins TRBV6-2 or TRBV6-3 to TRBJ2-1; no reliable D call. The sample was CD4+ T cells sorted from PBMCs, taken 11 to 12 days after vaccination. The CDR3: CASSHQHYEQFF. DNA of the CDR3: TGTGCCAGCAGCCATCAACACTATGAGCAGTTCTTC.